One and the same sample provided the 13 T cell receptor beta chains below, sequenced in a study of cytomegalovirus exposure and HLA in healthy donors. Here immunoSEQ multiplex PCR was the method, and the copy in TCRdb shows in-frame clones only, minus some. This table has under 95,000 clones, around 94% appearing once. The sequenced material came from PBMCs. These receptors all come from a woman between 18 and 29 years old in good health and CMV-seronegative.

The V call is TRBV4-1, the J call TRBJ2-7; D gene uncertain. Germline CDR1 MGHRA, CDR2 YSYEKL. This CDR3 has 13 amino acids. Trimming stripped 3 bases from V and 3 bases from J, with 9 bases between. The CDR3 is CASSQNSGYEQYF. CDR3 bases: TGCGCCAGCAGCCAGAATTCCGGCTACGAGCAGTACTTC.

This chain uses TRBV27 with TRBJ1-2; D possibly corresponds to TRBD1 (5 bases). The V end was cut by 2 bases, the J end by 2 bases, with 9 bases between. The CDR3 is 14 residues long. Germline-derived CDR1 and CDR2 are MNHEY and SMNVEV (reference sequence). CDR3 protein: CASSLDQGNYGYTF. Written as DNA, the CDR3 is TGTGCCAGCAGTTTAGACCAGGGCAACTATGGCTACACCTTC.

This clone occurred once. The chain carries TRBV6-6 and TRBJ1-5; maybe TRBD1 (6 bases). This CDR3 has 15 amino acids. The V end lost 5 bases, the J end lost 1 base, and 12 bases lay between the germline ends. Germline V gene sequence: CDR1 MNHNY, CDR2 SVGAGI (reference sequence). The chain's CDR3 is CASSDQGKSNQPQHF. The CDR3 DNA sequence: TGTGCCAGCAGTGACCAGGGGAAGAGCAATCAGCCCCAGCATTTT.

The rearrangement links TRBV5-1 to TRBJ2-1, with a weak D call TRBD1 (5 bases). Trimming pared 1 base from V and 7 bases from J, leaving 15 bases between. The germline gives CDR1 SGHRS, CDR2 YFSETQ. This CDR3 is 15 amino acids long. The CDR3 bases are TGCGCCAGCAGCTTGCTGGGGCTTGATGAGAATGAGCAGTTCTTC. Its protein is CASSLLGLDENEQFF.

This chain links TRBV30 with TRBJ2-7, with TRBD2 matching over 8 bases. Trimming at V came to 4 bases and at J to 0 bases, leaving 5 bases not matched to a gene. Germline CDR1 is GTSNPN and CDR2 is SVGIG (reference sequence). The CDR3 consists of 14 residues. The CDR3 DNA reads as TGTGCCTGGAATGGGCGGGAGGACTCCTACGAGCAGTACTTC. Amino acids: CAWNGREDSYEQYF.

The chain links TRBV4-1 to TRBJ1-5; TRBD1 is a possible D gene (6 bases). The CDR3 is 14 amino acids. Trimming left V 4 bases short and J 5 bases short, with 12 bases between. Germline V CDR1 and CDR2: MGHRA, YSYEKL. CDR3 protein: CASSLDRFYQPQHF. CDR3 sequence (DNA): TGCGCCAGCAGCCTAGACAGGTTCTATCAGCCCCAGCATTTT.

This clone was seen only a few times. The chain is built from TRBV18 and TRBJ2-7; 7 bases fit TRBD1. J gave up 7 bases and V 3 bases, and 6 bases lay outside the gene matches. CDR1 is KGHSH and CDR2 is LQKENI in the germline V gene. This CDR3 region has 13 residues. The CDR3 DNA reads TGTGCCAGCTCACCCGGGACAGCGTTAGAGCAGTACTTC. Its translation: CASSPGTALEQYF.

The chain uses TRBV7-6 and TRBJ2-1, with D perhaps matching TRBD1 (6 bases). The CDR3 spans 14 residues. Germline V gene lookup returns CDR1 SGHVS and CDR2 FNYEAQ. Trimming left V 4 bases short and J 3 bases short, with 10 bases between. In DNA, the CDR3 is TGTGCCAGCAGCTCGGACAGCTACTACAATGAGCAGTTCTTC. Protein: CASSSDSYYNEQFF.

The rearrangement joins TRBV11-2 to TRBJ2-7; 7 bases match TRBD1. The length of the CDR3 is 14 residues. Losses at the gene ends were 5 bases for V and 5 bases for J; bases not matched to a gene: 9. Germline lookup yields CDR1 SGHAT and CDR2 FQNNGV. CDR3 protein: CASSIETGTHEQYF. CDR3 sequence (DNA): TGTGCCAGCAGCATCGAGACAGGGACCCACGAGCAGTACTTC.

This chain connects TRBV6-1 to TRBJ1-5; no clear D gene. This CDR3 has 14 residues. V lost 0 bases to trimming and J lost 4 bases, with 7 bases between them. From germline, CDR1 is MNHNS and CDR2 SASEGT. The CDR3 coding sequence is TGTGCCAGCAGTGAAGCTTCGAGTAATCAGCCCCAGCATTTT. The encoded protein is CASSEASSNQPQHF.

The V gene is TRBV2, the J gene TRBJ2-2, with a possible D match to TRBD2 (6 bases). V was trimmed by 3 bases and J by 1 base, leaving 9 bases between them. Germline V gene lookup returns CDR1 SNHLY and CDR2 FYNNEI. There are 15 residues in the CDR3. The CDR3 loop reads CASSESGRNTGELFF. The CDR3 coding sequence is TGTGCCAGCAGTGAGAGCGGGCGGAACACCGGGGAGCTGTTTTTT. The full variable domain, its missing parts supplied by reference TRBV2 and TRBJ2-2, is EPEVTQTPSHQVTQMGQEVILRCVPISNHLYFYWYRQILGQKVEFLVSFYNNEISEKSEIFDDQFSVERPDGSNFTLKIRSTKLEDSAMYFCASSESGRNTGELFFGEGSRLTVL.

The gene calls are TRBV2 and TRBJ2-3; TRBD1 matches at 9 bases. Trimming cost V 8 bases and J 5 bases; bases outside gene matches: 8. The CDR3 loop spans 14 amino acids. Per germline, CDR1 SNHLY and CDR2 FYNNEI. CDR3 coding DNA: TGTGCCAGCGCAATAACAGGGGGCCTAGATACGCAGTATTTT. Protein: CASAITGGLDTQYF.

CDR3 in DNA: TGTGCCAGCAGGTCAACCTCGGGACAGGGGAGCAATCAGCCCCAGCATTTT. It translates to CASRSTSGQGSNQPQHF. V is TRBV28 and J is TRBJ1-5, with 10 bases that match TRBD1. Germline values: CDR1 MDHEN, CDR2 SYDVKM. The length of the CDR3 is 17 residues. Trimming cost V 6 bases and J 1 base; bases outside gene matches: 9.